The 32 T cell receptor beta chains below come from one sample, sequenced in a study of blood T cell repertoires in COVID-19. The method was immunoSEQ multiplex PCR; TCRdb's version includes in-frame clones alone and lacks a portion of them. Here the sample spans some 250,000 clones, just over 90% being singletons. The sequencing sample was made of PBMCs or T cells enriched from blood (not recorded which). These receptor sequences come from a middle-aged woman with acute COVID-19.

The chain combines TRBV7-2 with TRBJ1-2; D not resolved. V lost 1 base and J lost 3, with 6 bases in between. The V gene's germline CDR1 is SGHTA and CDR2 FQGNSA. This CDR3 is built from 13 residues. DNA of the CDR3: TGTGCCAGCAGCTTAGTGACATACTATGGCTACACCTTC. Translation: CASSLVTYYGYTF.

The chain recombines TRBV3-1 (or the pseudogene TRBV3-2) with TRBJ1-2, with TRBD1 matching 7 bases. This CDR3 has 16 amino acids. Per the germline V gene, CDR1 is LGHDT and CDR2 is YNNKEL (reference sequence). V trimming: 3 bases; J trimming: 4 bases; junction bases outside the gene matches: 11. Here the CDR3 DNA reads TGTGCCAGCAGCCACCCCTCGGGCGGGACAGTCTATGGCTACACCTTC. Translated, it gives CASSHPSGGTVYGYTF.

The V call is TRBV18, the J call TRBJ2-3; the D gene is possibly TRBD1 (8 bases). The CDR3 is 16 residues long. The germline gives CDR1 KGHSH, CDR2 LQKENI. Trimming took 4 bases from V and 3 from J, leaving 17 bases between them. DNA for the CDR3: TGTGCCAGCTCACGACGACAGGGGAGGGGAACAGATACGCAGTATTTT. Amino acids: CASSRRQGRGTDTQYF.

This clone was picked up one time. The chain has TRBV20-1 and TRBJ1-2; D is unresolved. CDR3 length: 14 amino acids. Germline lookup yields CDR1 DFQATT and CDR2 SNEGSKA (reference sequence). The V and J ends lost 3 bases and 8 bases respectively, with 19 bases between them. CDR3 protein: CSASESPASGGYTF. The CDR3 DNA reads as TGCAGTGCTAGTGAGTCCCCAGCATCGGGGGGCTACACCTTC.

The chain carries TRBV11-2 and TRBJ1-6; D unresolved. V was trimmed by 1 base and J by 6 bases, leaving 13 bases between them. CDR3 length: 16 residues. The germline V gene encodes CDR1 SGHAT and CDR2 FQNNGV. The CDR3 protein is CASSLGQPSTNSPLHF. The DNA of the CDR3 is TGTGCCAGCAGCTTAGGCCAGCCTAGTACTAATTCACCCCTCCACTTT.

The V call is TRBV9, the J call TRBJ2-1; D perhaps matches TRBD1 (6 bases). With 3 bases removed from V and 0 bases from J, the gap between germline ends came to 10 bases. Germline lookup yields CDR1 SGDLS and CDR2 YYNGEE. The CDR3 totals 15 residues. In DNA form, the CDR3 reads TGTGCCAGCAGCGATACAGGGAGCTCCTACAATGAGCAGTTCTTC. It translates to CASSDTGSSYNEQFF. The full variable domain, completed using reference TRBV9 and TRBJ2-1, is DSGVTQTPKHLITATGQRVTLRCSPRSGDLSVYWYQQSLDQGLQFLIQYYNGEERAKGNILERFSAQQFPDLHSELNLSSLELGDSALYFCASSDTGSSYNEQFFGPGTRLTVL.

The chain's CDR3 is CASSYDRPDQPQHF. Written as DNA, the CDR3 is TGTGCCAGCAGTTATGACAGACCGGATCAGCCCCAGCATTTT. This chain links TRBV6-6 with TRBJ1-5, with D tentatively TRBD1 (5 bases). The CDR3 covers 14 residues. Trimming pared 3 bases from V and 5 bases from J, leaving 11 bases between. The V gene's germline CDR1 is MNHNY and CDR2 SVGAGI (reference sequence).

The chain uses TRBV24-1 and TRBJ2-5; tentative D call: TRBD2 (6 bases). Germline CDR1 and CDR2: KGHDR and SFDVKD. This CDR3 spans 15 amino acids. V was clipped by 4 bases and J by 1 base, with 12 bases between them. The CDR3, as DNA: TGTGCCACCAGTGACCAGCGGGCGTCCCAAGAGACCCAGTACTTC. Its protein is CATSDQRASQETQYF.

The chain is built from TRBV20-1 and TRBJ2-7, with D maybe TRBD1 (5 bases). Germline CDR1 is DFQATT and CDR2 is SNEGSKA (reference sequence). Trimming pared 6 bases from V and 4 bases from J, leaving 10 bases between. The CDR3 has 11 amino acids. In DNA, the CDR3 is TGCAGTGCGTCGCAGGGATACGAGCAGTACTTC. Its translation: CSASQGYEQYF.

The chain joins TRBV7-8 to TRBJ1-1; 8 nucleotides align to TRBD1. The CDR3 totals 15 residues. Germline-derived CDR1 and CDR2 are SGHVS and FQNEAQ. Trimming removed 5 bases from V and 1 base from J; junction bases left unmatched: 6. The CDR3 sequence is CASSLGTGKNTEAFF. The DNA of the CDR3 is TGTGCCAGCAGCCTGGGGACAGGAAAGAACACTGAAGCTTTCTTT.

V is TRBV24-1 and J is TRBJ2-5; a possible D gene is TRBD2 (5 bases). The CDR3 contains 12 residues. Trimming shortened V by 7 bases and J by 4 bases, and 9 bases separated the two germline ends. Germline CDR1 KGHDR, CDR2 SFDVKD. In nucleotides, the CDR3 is TGTGCCACCAGCGCCCGGGGAGAGACCCAGTACTTC. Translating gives CATSARGETQYF.

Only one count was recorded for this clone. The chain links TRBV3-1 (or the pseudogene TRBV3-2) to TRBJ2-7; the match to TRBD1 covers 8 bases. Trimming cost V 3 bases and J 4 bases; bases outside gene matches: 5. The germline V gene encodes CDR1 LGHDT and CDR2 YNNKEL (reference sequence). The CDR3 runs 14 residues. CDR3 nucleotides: TGTGCCAGCAGCCACGGGACAGGCCCTTACGAGCAGTACTTC. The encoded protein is CASSHGTGPYEQYF.

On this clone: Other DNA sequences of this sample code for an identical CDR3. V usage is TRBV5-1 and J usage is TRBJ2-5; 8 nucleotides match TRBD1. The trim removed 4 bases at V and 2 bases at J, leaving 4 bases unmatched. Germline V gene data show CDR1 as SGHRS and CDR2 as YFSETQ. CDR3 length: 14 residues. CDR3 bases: TGCGCCAGCAGCCTTACAGGGGGTCAAGAGACCCAGTACTTC. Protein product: CASSLTGGQETQYF.

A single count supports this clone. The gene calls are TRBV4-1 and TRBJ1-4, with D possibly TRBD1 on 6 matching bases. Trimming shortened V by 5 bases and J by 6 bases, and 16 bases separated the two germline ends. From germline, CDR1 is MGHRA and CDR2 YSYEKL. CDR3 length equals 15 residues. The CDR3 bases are TGCGCCAGCAGCTATACCGGGACATGGGATGAAAAACTGTTTTTT. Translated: CASSYTGTWDEKLFF.

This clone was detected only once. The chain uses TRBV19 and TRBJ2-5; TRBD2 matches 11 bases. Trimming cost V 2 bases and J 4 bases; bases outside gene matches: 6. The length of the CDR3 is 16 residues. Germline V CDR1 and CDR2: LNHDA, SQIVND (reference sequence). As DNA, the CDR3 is TGTGCCAGTAGTATATTAGGACTAGCGGGTAGAGAGACCCAGTACTTC. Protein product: CASSILGLAGRETQYF.

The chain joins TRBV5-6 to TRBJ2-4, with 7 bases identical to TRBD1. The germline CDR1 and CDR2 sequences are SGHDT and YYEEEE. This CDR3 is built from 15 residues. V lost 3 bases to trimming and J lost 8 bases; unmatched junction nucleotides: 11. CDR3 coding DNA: TGTGCCAGCAGCTCCCAACACAGGGGCGGATACATTCAGTACTTC. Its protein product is CASSSQHRGGYIQYF.

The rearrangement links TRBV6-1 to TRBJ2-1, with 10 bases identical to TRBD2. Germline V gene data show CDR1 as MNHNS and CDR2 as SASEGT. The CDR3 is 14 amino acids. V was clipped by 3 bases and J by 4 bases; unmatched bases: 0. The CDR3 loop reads CASSDSGGYNEQFF. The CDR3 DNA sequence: TGTGCCAGCAGTGATAGCGGGGGGTACAATGAGCAGTTCTTC.

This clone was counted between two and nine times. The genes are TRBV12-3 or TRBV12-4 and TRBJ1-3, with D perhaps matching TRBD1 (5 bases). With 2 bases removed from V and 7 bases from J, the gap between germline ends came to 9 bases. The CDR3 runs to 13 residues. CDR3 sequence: CASSLRGRNTIYF. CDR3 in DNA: TGTGCCAGCAGTTTAAGGGGAAGGAACACCATATATTTT.

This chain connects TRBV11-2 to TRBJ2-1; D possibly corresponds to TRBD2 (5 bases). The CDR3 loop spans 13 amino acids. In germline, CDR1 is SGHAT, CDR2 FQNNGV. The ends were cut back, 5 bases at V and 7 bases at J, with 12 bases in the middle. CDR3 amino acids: CASSLAGMNEQFF. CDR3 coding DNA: TGTGCCAGCAGCCTCGCCGGGATGAATGAGCAGTTCTTC.

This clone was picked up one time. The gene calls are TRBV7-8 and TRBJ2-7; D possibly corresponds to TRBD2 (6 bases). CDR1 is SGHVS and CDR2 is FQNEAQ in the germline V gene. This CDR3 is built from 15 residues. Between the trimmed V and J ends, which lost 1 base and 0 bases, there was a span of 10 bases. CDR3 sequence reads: CASSLEGGPSYEQYF. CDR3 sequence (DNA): TGTGCCAGCAGCTTAGAGGGAGGTCCCTCCTACGAGCAGTACTTC.

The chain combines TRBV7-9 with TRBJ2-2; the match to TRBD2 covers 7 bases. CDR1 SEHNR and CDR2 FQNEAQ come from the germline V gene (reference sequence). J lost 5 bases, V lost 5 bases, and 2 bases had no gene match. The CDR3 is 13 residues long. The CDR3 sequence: CASSRGLTGELFF. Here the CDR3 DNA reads TGTGCCAGCAGCAGGGGACTAACCGGGGAGCTGTTTTTT.

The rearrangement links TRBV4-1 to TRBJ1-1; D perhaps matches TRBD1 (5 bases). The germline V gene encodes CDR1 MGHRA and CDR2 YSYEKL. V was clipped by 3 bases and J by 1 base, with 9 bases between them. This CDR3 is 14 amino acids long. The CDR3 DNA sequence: TGCGCCAGCAGCCAGGTAACAGGGAACACTGAAGCTTTCTTT. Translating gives CASSQVTGNTEAFF.

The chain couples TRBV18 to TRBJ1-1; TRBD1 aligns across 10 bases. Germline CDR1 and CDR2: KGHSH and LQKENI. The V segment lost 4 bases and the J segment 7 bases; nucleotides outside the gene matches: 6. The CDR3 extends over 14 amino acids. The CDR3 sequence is CASSHQGQGFEAFF. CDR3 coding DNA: TGTGCCAGCTCACACCAGGGACAGGGGTTTGAAGCTTTCTTT.

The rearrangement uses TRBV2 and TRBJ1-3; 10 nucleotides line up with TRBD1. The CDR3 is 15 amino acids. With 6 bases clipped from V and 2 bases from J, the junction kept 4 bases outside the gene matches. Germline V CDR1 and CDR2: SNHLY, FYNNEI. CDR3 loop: CASRPGTGAGNTIYF. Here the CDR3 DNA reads TGTGCCAGCAGACCCGGGACAGGGGCTGGAAACACCATATATTTT.

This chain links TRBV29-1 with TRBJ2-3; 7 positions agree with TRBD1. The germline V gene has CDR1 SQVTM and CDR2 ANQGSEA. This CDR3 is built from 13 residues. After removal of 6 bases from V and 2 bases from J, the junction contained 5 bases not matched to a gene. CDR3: CSVTGRVTDTQYF. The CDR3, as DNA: TGCAGCGTGACAGGGCGGGTCACAGATACGCAGTATTTT.

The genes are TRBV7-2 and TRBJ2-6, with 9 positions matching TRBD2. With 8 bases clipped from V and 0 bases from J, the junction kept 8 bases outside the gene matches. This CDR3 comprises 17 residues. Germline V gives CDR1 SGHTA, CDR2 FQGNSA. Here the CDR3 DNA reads TGTGCCAGCCTTACCGGGACTAGCCCCTCTGGGGCCAACGTCCTGACTTTC. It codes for CASLTGTSPSGANVLTF.

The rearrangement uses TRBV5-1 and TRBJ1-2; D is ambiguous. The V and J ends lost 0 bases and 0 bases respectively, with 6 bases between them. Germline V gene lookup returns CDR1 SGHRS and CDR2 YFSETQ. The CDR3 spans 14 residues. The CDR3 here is CASSLVGANYGYTF. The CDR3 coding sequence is TGCGCCAGCAGCTTGGTGGGAGCTAACTATGGCTACACCTTC. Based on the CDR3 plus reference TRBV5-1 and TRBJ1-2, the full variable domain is KAGVTQTPRYLIKTRGQQVTLSCSPISGHRSVSWYQQTPGQGLQFLFEYFSETQRNKGNFPGRFSGRQFSNSRSEMNVSTLELGDSALYLCASSLVGANYGYTFGSGTRLTVV.

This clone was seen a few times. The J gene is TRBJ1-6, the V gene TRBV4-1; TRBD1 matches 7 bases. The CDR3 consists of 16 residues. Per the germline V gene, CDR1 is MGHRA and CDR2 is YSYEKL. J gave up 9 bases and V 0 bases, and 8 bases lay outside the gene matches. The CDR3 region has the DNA TGCGCCAGCAGCCAAGAGAGACAGGGTTTAGGTTCACCCCTCCACTTT. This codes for CASSQERQGLGSPLHF.

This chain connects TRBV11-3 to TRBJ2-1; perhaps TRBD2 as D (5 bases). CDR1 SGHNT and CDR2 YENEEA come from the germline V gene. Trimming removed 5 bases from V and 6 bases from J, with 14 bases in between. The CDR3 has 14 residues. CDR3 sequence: CASSQSGEVNEQFF. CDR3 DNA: TGTGCCAGCAGCCAGAGCGGAGAGGTCAATGAGCAGTTCTTC.

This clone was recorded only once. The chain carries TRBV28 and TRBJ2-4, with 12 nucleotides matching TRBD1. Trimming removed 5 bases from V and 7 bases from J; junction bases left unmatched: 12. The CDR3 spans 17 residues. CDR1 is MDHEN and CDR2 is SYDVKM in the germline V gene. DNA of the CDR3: TGTGCCAGCAGTCCAGGGACAGGGGGCGGAGGTAGGAACATTCAGTACTTC. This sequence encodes CASSPGTGGGGRNIQYF.

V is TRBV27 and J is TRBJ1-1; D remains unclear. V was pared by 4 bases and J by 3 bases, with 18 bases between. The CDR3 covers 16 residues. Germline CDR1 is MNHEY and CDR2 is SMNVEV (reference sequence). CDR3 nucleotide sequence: TGTGCCAGCAGTTCTCCCCTCCGGGGAAGGGACACTGAAGCTTTCTTT. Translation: CASSSPLRGRDTEAFF.

The CDR3 is CASSLGSGTQYF. CDR3 sequence (DNA): TGTGCCAGCAGCTTGGGCAGTGGGACCCAGTACTTC. The chain joins TRBV5-4 to TRBJ2-5; no clear D. This CDR3 spans 12 amino acids. Per germline, CDR1 SGHNT and CDR2 YYREEE (reference sequence). The V end was cut by 0 bases, the J end by 7 bases, with 7 bases between.